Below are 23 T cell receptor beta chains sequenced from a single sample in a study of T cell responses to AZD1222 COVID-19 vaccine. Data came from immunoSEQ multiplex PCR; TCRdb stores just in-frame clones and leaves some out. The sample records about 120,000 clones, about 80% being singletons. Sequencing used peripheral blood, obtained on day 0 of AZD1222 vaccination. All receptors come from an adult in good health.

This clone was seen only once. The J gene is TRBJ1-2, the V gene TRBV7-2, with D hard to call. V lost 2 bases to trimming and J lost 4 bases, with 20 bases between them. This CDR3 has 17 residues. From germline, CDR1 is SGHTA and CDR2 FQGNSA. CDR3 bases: TGTGCCAGCAGCTTACCGAGACTAGGCGGCAGCCCCTATGGCTACACCTTC. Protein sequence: CASSLPRLGGSPYGYTF.

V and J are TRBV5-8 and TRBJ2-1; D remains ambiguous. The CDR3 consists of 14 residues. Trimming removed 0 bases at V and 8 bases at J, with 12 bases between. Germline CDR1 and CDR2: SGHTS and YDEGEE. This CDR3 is CASSLEMRRHEQFF. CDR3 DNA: TGTGCCAGCAGCTTGGAAATGAGGCGCCATGAGCAGTTCTTC.

CDR3 DNA: TGTGCCAGTATGGGGACAGGGCGAAATAGCAATCAGCCCCAGCATTTT. It codes for CASMGTGRNSNQPQHF. The chain has TRBV19 and TRBJ1-5; TRBD1 aligns across 9 bases. The CDR3 spans 16 residues. Looked up from germline, CDR1 is LNHDA and CDR2 is SQIVND (reference sequence). J lost 0 bases, V lost 7 bases, and 7 bases had no gene match.

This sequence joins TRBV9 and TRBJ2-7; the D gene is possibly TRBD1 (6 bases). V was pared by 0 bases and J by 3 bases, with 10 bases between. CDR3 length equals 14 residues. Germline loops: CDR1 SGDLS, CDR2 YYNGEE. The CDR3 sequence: CASSVGNRVYEQYF. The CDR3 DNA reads TGTGCCAGCAGCGTAGGGAACAGGGTCTACGAGCAGTACTTC.

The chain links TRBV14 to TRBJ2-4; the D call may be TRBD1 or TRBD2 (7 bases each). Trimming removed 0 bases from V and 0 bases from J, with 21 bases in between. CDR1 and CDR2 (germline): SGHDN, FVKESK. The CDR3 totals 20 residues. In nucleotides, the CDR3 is TGTGCCAGCAGCCAAGATTATAACCAGGGGGGGCAGGGAGCCAAAAACATTCAGTACTTC. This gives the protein CASSQDYNQGGQGAKNIQYF.

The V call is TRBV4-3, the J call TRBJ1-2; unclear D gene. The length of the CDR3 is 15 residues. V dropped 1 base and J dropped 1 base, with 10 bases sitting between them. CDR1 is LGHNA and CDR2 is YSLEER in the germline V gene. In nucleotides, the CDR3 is TGCGCCAGCAGCCAAGCTGGGCACGTTAACTATGGCTACACCTTC. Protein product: CASSQAGHVNYGYTF.

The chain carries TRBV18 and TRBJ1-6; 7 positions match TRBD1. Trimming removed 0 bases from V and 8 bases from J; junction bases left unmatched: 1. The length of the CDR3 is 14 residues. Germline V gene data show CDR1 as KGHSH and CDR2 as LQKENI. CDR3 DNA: TGTGCCAGCTCACCACCGGGACAGTATTCACCCCTCCACTTT. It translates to CASSPPGQYSPLHF.

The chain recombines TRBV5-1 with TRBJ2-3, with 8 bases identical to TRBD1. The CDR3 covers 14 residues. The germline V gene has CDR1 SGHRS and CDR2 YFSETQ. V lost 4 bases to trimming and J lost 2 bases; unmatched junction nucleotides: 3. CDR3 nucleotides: TGCGCCAGCAGCACGGGACAGGTCACAGATACGCAGTATTTT. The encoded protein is CASSTGQVTDTQYF.

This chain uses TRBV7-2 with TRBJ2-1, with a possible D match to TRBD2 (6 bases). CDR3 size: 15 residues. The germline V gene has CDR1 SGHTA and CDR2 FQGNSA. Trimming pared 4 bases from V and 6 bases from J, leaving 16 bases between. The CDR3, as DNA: TGTGCCAGCAGCTGGGGAGGAGTTAGCGGCAATGAGCAGTTCTTC. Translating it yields CASSWGGVSGNEQFF.

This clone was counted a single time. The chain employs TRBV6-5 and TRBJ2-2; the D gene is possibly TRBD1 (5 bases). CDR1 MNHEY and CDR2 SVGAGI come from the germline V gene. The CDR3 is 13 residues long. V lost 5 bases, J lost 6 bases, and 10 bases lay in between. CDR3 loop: CASSPGQSGELFF. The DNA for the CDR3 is TGTGCCAGCAGTCCAGGACAATCCGGGGAGCTGTTTTTT.

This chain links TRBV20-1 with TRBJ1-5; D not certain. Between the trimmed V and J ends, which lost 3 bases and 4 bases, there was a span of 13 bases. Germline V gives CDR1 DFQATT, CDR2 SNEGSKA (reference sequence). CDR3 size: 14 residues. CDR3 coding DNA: TGCAGTGCTAGTATGGCAGGAGGGAATCAGCCCCAGCATTTT. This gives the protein CSASMAGGNQPQHF.

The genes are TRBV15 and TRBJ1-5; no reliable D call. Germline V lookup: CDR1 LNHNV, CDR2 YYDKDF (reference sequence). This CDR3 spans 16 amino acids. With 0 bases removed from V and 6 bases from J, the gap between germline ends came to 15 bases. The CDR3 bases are TGTGCCACCAGCAGAGATGTCCAGGCCCTCGGTCAGCCCCAGCATTTT. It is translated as CATSRDVQALGQPQHF. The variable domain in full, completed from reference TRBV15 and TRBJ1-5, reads DAMVIQNPRYQVTQFGKPVTLSCSQTLNHNVMYWYQQKSSQAPKLLFHYYDKDFNNEADTPDNFQSRRPNTSFCFLDIRSPGLGDTAMYLCATSRDVQALGQPQHFGDGTRLSIL.

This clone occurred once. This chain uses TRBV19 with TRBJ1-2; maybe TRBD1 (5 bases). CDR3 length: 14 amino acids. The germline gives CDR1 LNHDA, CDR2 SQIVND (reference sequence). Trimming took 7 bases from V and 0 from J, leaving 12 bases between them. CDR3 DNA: TGTGCCAGTAATAACCTGGGGGCTAACTATGGCTACACCTTC. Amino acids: CASNNLGANYGYTF.

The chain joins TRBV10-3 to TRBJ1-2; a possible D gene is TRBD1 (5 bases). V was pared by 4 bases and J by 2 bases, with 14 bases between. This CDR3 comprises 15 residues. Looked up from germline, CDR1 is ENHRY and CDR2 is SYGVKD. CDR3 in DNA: TGTGCCATCAGTGCTAGACAGAGCAGAAACTATGGCTACACCTTC. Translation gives CAISARQSRNYGYTF.

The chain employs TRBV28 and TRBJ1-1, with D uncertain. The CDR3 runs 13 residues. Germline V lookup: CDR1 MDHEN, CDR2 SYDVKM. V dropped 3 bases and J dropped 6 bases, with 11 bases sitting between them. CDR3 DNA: TGTGCCAGCAGTTTGTTCGGAACCCCTGAAGCTTTCTTT. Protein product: CASSLFGTPEAFF.

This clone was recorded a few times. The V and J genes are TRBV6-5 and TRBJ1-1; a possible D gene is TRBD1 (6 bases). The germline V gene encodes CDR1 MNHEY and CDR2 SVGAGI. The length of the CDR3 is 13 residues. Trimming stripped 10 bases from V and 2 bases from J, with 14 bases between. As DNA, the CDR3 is TGTGCCACTCGGGGGCAGGGAAACACTGAAGCTTTCTTT. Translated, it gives CATRGQGNTEAFF.

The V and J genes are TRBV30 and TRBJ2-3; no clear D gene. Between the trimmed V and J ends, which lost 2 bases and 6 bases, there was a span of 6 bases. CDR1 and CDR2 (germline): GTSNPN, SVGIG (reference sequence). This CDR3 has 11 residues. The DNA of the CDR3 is TGTGCCTGGAGTCCATCGGATACGCAGTATTTT. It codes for CAWSPSDTQYF.

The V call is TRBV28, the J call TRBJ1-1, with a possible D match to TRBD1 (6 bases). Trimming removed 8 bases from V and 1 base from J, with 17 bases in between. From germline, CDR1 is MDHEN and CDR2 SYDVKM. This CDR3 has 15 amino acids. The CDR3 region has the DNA TGTGCCAGCTTTGGGGCAGGGGTAGGGAACACTGAAGCTTTCTTT. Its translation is CASFGAGVGNTEAFF.

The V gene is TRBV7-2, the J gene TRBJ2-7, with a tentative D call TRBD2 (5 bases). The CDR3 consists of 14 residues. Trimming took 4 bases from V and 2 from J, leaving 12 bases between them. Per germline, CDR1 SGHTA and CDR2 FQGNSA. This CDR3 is CASSSQGGTYEQYF. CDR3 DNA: TGTGCCAGCAGCTCCCAAGGAGGCACCTACGAGCAGTACTTC.

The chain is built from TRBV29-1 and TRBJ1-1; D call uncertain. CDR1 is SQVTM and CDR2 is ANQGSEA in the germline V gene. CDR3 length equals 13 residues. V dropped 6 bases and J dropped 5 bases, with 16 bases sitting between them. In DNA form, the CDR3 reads TGCAGCGTGGCCTATGTCATAGGGACTGAAGCTTTCTTT. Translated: CSVAYVIGTEAFF.

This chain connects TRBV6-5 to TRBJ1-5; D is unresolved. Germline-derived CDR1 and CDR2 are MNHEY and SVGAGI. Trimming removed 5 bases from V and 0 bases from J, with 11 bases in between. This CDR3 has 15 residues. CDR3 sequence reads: CASSPQGNSNQPQHF. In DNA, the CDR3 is TGTGCCAGCAGTCCCCAAGGGAATAGCAATCAGCCCCAGCATTTT.

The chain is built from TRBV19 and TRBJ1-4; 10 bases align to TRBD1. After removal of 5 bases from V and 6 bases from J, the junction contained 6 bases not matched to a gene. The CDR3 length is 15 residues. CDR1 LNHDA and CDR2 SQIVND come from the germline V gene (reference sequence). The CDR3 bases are TGTGCCAGTAGTCCGGGACAGGGGAGTTATGAAAAACTGTTTTTT. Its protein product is CASSPGQGSYEKLFF.

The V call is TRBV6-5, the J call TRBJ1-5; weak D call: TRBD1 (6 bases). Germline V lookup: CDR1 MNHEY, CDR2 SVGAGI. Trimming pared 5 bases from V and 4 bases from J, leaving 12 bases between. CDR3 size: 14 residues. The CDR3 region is CASSRQAHNQPQHF. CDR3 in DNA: TGTGCCAGCAGTCGACAGGCTCATAATCAGCCCCAGCATTTT.